This T cell receptor beta chain came from a study of identical twins. V was cut by 4 bases and J by 1 base, with 17 bases left in between. CDR1 and CDR2 (germline): SGHRS, YFSETQ. The CDR3 length is 16 residues. This clonotype has more than one count but fewer than ten. TCRdb re-called the 5' RACE reads with MiXCR, one entry per CDR3 protein. The profile covers 200,000 to 250,000 distinct CDR3 sequences, with over 5% appearing a single time and roughly 15% taken by the ten largest. This sample also belongs to another study, concerning T cells expressing NK-cell markers.

The sequenced sample was CD8+ T cells sorted from blood. V and J are TRBV5-1 and TRBJ2-5, with a weak D call TRBD2 (5 bases). This TCR was sampled from a woman younger than 30 in good health. The chain's CDR3 is CASSHTGSGGQETQYF. Here the CDR3 DNA reads TGCGCCAGCAGCCACACGGGGTCCGGAGGCCAAGAGACCCAGTACTTC.